The rows below give T cell receptor beta chains drawn from one sample of a study of molecular identifiers for immune sequencing clone quantification. Each CDR3 protein is one row after TCRdb ran MiXCR on the PCR reads. The table records about 640,000 distinct CDR3 sequences, roughly 21% of them present only once. The sample was naive CD8+ T cells from blood, with Jurkat cell RNA spiked in. The source is a human donor in good health. Some libraries in this study had Jurkat cell RNA spiked in. Both conserved end residues are part of each CDR3. Each record gives: J gene, clone size, D gene, V gene, CDR3 DNA, CDR3 protein. D genes are given only for firm matches. Expanded clones get a size class; other rows say once, few or many, or leave the size out.

j_call: TRBJ1-1; clone_size: few; d_call: NA; v_call: TRBV4-3; cdr3_nt: TGCGCCAGCAGCCAAGATCGGGGGCAGGTCAGCACTGAAGCTTTCTTT; cdr3_aa: CASSQDRGQVSTEAFF
j_call: TRBJ1-1; clone_size: many; d_call: NA; v_call: TRBV13; cdr3_nt: TGTGCCAGCAGCTTAGTAGGGCAGGCGAACACTGAAGCTTTCTTT; cdr3_aa: CASSLVGQANTEAFF
j_call: TRBJ2-7; clone_size: NA; d_call: TRBD1; v_call: TRBV28; cdr3_nt: TGTGCCAGCAGGGACCGCGGGACAGGGGGCAGGTACGAGCAGTACTTC; cdr3_aa: CASRDRGTGGRYEQYF
j_call: TRBJ2-5; clone_size: few; d_call: NA; v_call: TRBV28; cdr3_nt: TGTGCCAGCAGTTCCCCTCTAGGCGCGGCTCTTCAAGAGACCCAGTACTTC; cdr3_aa: CASSSPLGAALQETQYF
j_call: TRBJ2-7; clone_size: many; d_call: TRBD1; v_call: TRBV20-1; cdr3_nt: TGCAGTGCCTGCCTCTCCAGGGGGAGCTACGAGCAGTACTTC; cdr3_aa: CSACLSRGSYEQYF
j_call: TRBJ2-7; clone_size: many; d_call: TRBD2; v_call: TRBV3-1; cdr3_nt: TGTGCCAGCAGCCAAGGACTAGCGGGGGCAATCTACGAGCAGTACTTC; cdr3_aa: CASSQGLAGAIYEQYF
j_call: TRBJ2-1; clone_size: many; d_call: NA; v_call: TRBV29-1; cdr3_nt: TGCAGCGTTGGGGGTGTCAATGAGCAGTTCTTC; cdr3_aa: CSVGGVNEQFF
j_call: TRBJ1-1; clone_size: NA; d_call: NA; v_call: TRBV7-9; cdr3_nt: TGTGCCAGCTGCTTACCGGGGAGCGCTGAAGCTTTCTTT; cdr3_aa: CASCLPGSAEAFF
j_call: TRBJ2-5; clone_size: NA; d_call: NA; v_call: TRBV19; cdr3_nt: TGTGCCAGTAGTCCCCCAGGGTTCCAAGAGACCCAGTACTTC; cdr3_aa: CASSPPGFQETQYF
j_call: TRBJ1-6; clone_size: many; d_call: NA; v_call: TRBV7-6; cdr3_nt: TGTGCCAGCAGCCCAAGTCATAATTCACCCCTCCACTTT; cdr3_aa: CASSPSHNSPLHF
j_call: TRBJ1-2; clone_size: many; d_call: NA; v_call: TRBV30; cdr3_nt: TGTGCCTGGAGTACAGGAGCTAACTATGGCTACACCTTC; cdr3_aa: CAWSTGANYGYTF
j_call: TRBJ2-1; clone_size: NA; d_call: TRBD1; v_call: TRBV6-2/TRBV6-3; cdr3_nt: TGTGCCAGCAACGGGGACAGCTTTTTGGACAATAAGCAGTCCTTC; cdr3_aa: CASNGDSFLDNKQSF
j_call: TRBJ1-2; clone_size: few; d_call: NA; v_call: TRBV7-9; cdr3_nt: TGTGCCAGCAGCTTAGTATCAGGAGTGGATGGCTACACCTTC; cdr3_aa: CASSLVSGVDGYTF
j_call: TRBJ1-3; clone_size: few; d_call: NA; v_call: TRBV20-1; cdr3_nt: TGCAGTGCTAGAGTCAGGGCTAATGGAAACACCATATATTTT; cdr3_aa: CSARVRANGNTIYF
j_call: TRBJ1-1; clone_size: many; d_call: NA; v_call: TRBV6-2/TRBV6-3; cdr3_nt: TGTGCCAGCACCTCCCGTCCCCATGAAGCTTTCTTT; cdr3_aa: CASTSRPHEAFF
j_call: TRBJ2-7; clone_size: many; d_call: TRBD1; v_call: TRBV6-6; cdr3_nt: TGTGCCAGCAGTTACACCCGGACAGGGGGCAACGAGCAGTACTTC; cdr3_aa: CASSYTRTGGNEQYF
j_call: TRBJ2-1; clone_size: many; d_call: TRBD2; v_call: TRBV5-4; cdr3_nt: TGTGCCAGCAGCTTGGAAGGACTAGCGGGGTACAATGAGCAGTTCTTC; cdr3_aa: CASSLEGLAGYNEQFF
j_call: TRBJ1-2; clone_size: few; d_call: NA; v_call: TRBV25-1; cdr3_nt: TGTGCCAGCAGTGGGGGGACCGTGTATAACTATGGCTACACCTTC; cdr3_aa: CASSGGTVYNYGYTF
j_call: TRBJ2-1; clone_size: NA; d_call: TRBD2; v_call: TRBV12-3/TRBV12-4; cdr3_nt: TGTGCCAGCAGCTTGGGCGGGAGGATCAATGAGCAGCTCTTC; cdr3_aa: CASSLGGRINEQLF
j_call: TRBJ2-7; clone_size: few; d_call: NA; v_call: TRBV6-2/TRBV6-3; cdr3_nt: TGTGCCAGCAGTTACGGCAACTCCTACGAGCAGTACTTC; cdr3_aa: CASSYGNSYEQYF
j_call: TRBJ2-1; clone_size: many; d_call: NA; v_call: TRBV7-9; cdr3_nt: TGTGCCAGCAGCTTGTCGGGGATAGGACATAGCTCCTACAATGAGCAGTTCTTC; cdr3_aa: CASSLSGIGHSSYNEQFF
j_call: TRBJ1-1; clone_size: many; d_call: NA; v_call: TRBV4-1; cdr3_nt: TGCGCCAGCAGCCATCCACAGGGTTTCACTGAAGCTTTCTTT; cdr3_aa: CASSHPQGFTEAFF
j_call: TRBJ2-7; clone_size: many; d_call: TRBD2; v_call: TRBV2; cdr3_nt: TGTGCCAGCAGTGCACTAGCGGGGGCCCTCTACGAGCAGTACTTC; cdr3_aa: CASSALAGALYEQYF
j_call: TRBJ1-2; clone_size: few; d_call: NA; v_call: TRBV7-9; cdr3_nt: TGTGCCAGCAGCTTAGAACAGGTTAGCTATGGCTACACCTTC; cdr3_aa: CASSLEQVSYGYTF
j_call: TRBJ1-1; clone_size: many; d_call: NA; v_call: TRBV29-1; cdr3_nt: TGCAGCGTTACAGGGTTAGGAGGTGAAGCTTTCTTT; cdr3_aa: CSVTGLGGEAFF
j_call: TRBJ1-1; clone_size: few; d_call: NA; v_call: TRBV28; cdr3_nt: TGTGCCAGCAGTTTGTCAAATAACATGAACACTGAAGCTTTCTTT; cdr3_aa: CASSLSNNMNTEAFF
j_call: TRBJ1-6; clone_size: NA; d_call: TRBD1; v_call: TRBV12-3/TRBV12-4; cdr3_nt: TGTGCCAGCAGTTCAGAACAGGGGGCGGCCTATAGTTCACCCCTCCACTTT; cdr3_aa: CASSSEQGAAYSSPLHF
j_call: TRBJ2-3; clone_size: NA; d_call: NA; v_call: TRBV24-1; cdr3_nt: TGTGCCACCAGTGACTCCACCGGGGCGAGGATCACAGATACGCAGTATTTT; cdr3_aa: CATSDSTGARITDTQYF
j_call: TRBJ1-1; clone_size: few; d_call: NA; v_call: TRBV4-3; cdr3_nt: TGCGCCAGCAGCCAAGTGAGGGGCTTGGCTGAAGCTTTCTTT; cdr3_aa: CASSQVRGLAEAFF
j_call: TRBJ1-1; clone_size: many; d_call: TRBD1; v_call: TRBV6-5; cdr3_nt: TGTGCCAGCAGTTACGGGGACAGGGGCTGGAACACTGAAGCTTTCTTT; cdr3_aa: CASSYGDRGWNTEAFF
j_call: TRBJ1-2; clone_size: NA; d_call: NA; v_call: TRBV20-1; cdr3_nt: TGCAGTGCTAGGGGCTTGGAGGTAATCTATAGCTACACCTTC; cdr3_aa: CSARGLEVIYSYTF
j_call: TRBJ2-3; clone_size: many; d_call: NA; v_call: TRBV5-4; cdr3_nt: TGTGCCAGCAGCACATTGCCTCCGGGGTCAGATACGCAGTATTTT; cdr3_aa: CASSTLPPGSDTQYF
j_call: TRBJ2-7; clone_size: many; d_call: TRBD1; v_call: TRBV2; cdr3_nt: TGTGCCAGCATCCAGGGGGCTTACGAGCAGTACTTC; cdr3_aa: CASIQGAYEQYF
j_call: TRBJ2-5; clone_size: NA; d_call: TRBD2; v_call: TRBV7-8; cdr3_nt: TGTGCCAGCAGCCAATCTGGCGGGGGGGCCTATGAGACCCAGTACTTC; cdr3_aa: CASSQSGGGAYETQYF
j_call: TRBJ2-7; clone_size: many; d_call: TRBD1; v_call: TRBV5-1; cdr3_nt: TGCGCCAGCAGCCCCGGGACAGGAACCTACGAGCAGTACTTC; cdr3_aa: CASSPGTGTYEQYF
j_call: TRBJ2-3; clone_size: NA; d_call: TRBD2; v_call: TRBV12-3/TRBV12-4; cdr3_nt: TGTGCCAGCAGTTTATACGCTCTGAGAAGCGGGGGCACAGATACGCAGTATTTT; cdr3_aa: CASSLYALRSGGTDTQYF
j_call: TRBJ2-5; clone_size: NA; d_call: NA; v_call: TRBV6-2/TRBV6-3; cdr3_nt: TGTGCCACCCGATGGCTAGAGACCCAGTACTTC; cdr3_aa: CATRWLETQYF
j_call: TRBJ1-2; clone_size: many; d_call: NA; v_call: TRBV19; cdr3_nt: TGTGCCAGTAGTATCGGTGCGGTTGACTATGGCTACACCTTC; cdr3_aa: CASSIGAVDYGYTF
j_call: TRBJ2-3; clone_size: many; d_call: NA; v_call: TRBV11-2; cdr3_nt: TGTGCCAGCAGCCCGTGGACTTCTAGCACAGATACGCAGTATTTT; cdr3_aa: CASSPWTSSTDTQYF
j_call: TRBJ1-1; clone_size: few; d_call: NA; v_call: TRBV19; cdr3_nt: TGTGCCAGTAGTATAGAAGGCTTTGAAGCTTTCTTT; cdr3_aa: CASSIEGFEAFF
j_call: TRBJ2-3; clone_size: NA; d_call: NA; v_call: TRBV4-3; cdr3_nt: TGCGCCAGCAGCCAAGACCCGCTAGGAGGGGTAGATACGCAGTATTTT; cdr3_aa: CASSQDPLGGVDTQYF
j_call: TRBJ2-5; clone_size: few; d_call: NA; v_call: TRBV5-4; cdr3_nt: TGTGCCAGCAGCTTATGGGAATTTCAAGAGACCCAGTACTTC; cdr3_aa: CASSLWEFQETQYF
j_call: TRBJ1-4; clone_size: NA; d_call: TRBD1; v_call: TRBV5-1; cdr3_nt: TGCGCCAGCAGCGAGTGGACAGGAGGTGAAAAACTGTTTTTT; cdr3_aa: CASSEWTGGEKLFF
j_call: TRBJ1-5; clone_size: few; d_call: TRBD1; v_call: TRBV6-6; cdr3_nt: TGTGCCAGGAACCGGGACAGGGACGCAGGTGATCAGCCCCAGCATTTT; cdr3_aa: CARNRDRDAGDQPQHF
j_call: TRBJ2-5; clone_size: NA; d_call: TRBD2; v_call: TRBV6-1; cdr3_nt: TGTGCCAGCAACGGACTAGCGGGGGGGAAATACTACGAAGAGACCCAGTACTTC; cdr3_aa: CASNGLAGGKYYEETQYF
j_call: TRBJ2-7; clone_size: many; d_call: TRBD1; v_call: TRBV5-4; cdr3_nt: TGTGCCAGCAGCGCCGGGACAGCCTACGAGCAGTACTTC; cdr3_aa: CASSAGTAYEQYF
j_call: TRBJ2-3; clone_size: many; d_call: TRBD1; v_call: TRBV7-6; cdr3_nt: TGTGCCAGCAGCTTAAGGACAGGGGGCAGGACTAGCACAGATACGCAGTATTTT; cdr3_aa: CASSLRTGGRTSTDTQYF
j_call: TRBJ2-7; clone_size: many; d_call: TRBD2; v_call: TRBV5-4; cdr3_nt: TGTGCCAGCAGCTTCGGGTCACTAGCGGGAGATGAGTACGAGCAGTACTTC; cdr3_aa: CASSFGSLAGDEYEQYF
j_call: TRBJ2-3; clone_size: many; d_call: TRBD1; v_call: TRBV13; cdr3_nt: TGTGCCAGCAGCTCTGTCGGACAGGGGAACACAGATACGCAGTATTTT; cdr3_aa: CASSSVGQGNTDTQYF
j_call: TRBJ2-1; clone_size: many; d_call: NA; v_call: TRBV29-1; cdr3_nt: TGCAGCGTCCTTCAACCCTCGCCGAGCTCCTACAATGAGCAGTTCTTC; cdr3_aa: CSVLQPSPSSYNEQFF